One and the same sample provided the 24 T cell receptor beta chains below, sequenced in a study of vaccination effects on CD4 cells after COVID-19. Viral peptide pools were used in the ViraFEST assay to expand antigen-specific CD4+ T cells, and sequencing came afterward. Researchers isolated CD4+ T cells once about eleven days of culture had elapsed. Two-dose BNT162b2 or mRNA-1273 vaccination was given to participants. These receptors' antigens are unknown. Here immunoSEQ multiplex PCR was the method, and the copy in TCRdb shows in-frame clones only, minus some. The table lists tens of thousands of clones, around 74% of them singletons, with about 16% in the top ten. The sample in question was CD4+ T cells from PBMCs cultured with HCoV-OC43 spike peptides, obtained after COVID-19 vaccination. Subset denoted: HCoV-OC43 spike overlapping peptide pool stimulation. These receptors all come from a human donor who received a COVID-19 vaccine.

This chain connects TRBV27 to TRBJ1-1, with D hard to call. Germline V CDR1 and CDR2: MNHEY, SMNVEV (reference sequence). The CDR3 is made up of 13 amino acids. Trimming cost V 5 bases and J 5 bases, with 12 bases left between them. The DNA for the CDR3 is TGTGCCAGCAGTACGTTGGGGATGACTGAAGCTTTCTTT. It specifies CASSTLGMTEAFF.

This chain links TRBV28 with TRBJ2-3; TRBD1 matches at 9 bases. Germline CDR1 MDHEN, CDR2 SYDVKM. The CDR3 covers 15 residues. V shed 3 bases and J 2 bases; nucleotides not matched to a gene: 3. CDR3 nucleotides: TGTGCCAGCAGTTTCGGGACAGGGAACACAGATACGCAGTATTTT. Translated: CASSFGTGNTDTQYF. Supplemented by reference TRBV28 and TRBJ2-3, the full variable domain reads DVKVTQSSRYLVKRTGEKVFLECVQDMDHENMFWYRQDPGLGLRLIYFSYDVKMKEKGDIPEGYSVSREKKERFSLILESASTNQTSMYLCASSFGTGNTDTQYFGPGTRLTVL.

This chain links TRBV6-1 with TRBJ1-2; perhaps TRBD1 as D (5 bases). V lost 2 bases and J 7 bases, leaving 14 bases between the germline ends. This CDR3 is 14 amino acids long. CDR1 and CDR2 (germline): MNHNS, SASEGT. CDR3: CASSERAQGGGYTF. The CDR3 bases are TGTGCCAGCAGTGAACGGGCCCAGGGTGGTGGCTACACCTTC.

V and J are TRBV6-5 and TRBJ1-2; no definite D call. Trimming removed 0 bases from V and 3 bases from J, with 8 bases in between. The CDR3 is 14 residues long. Per germline, CDR1 MNHEY and CDR2 SVGAGI. CDR3 sequence (DNA): TGTGCCAGCAGTTACTCGACCCAAGACTATGGCTACACCTTC. Protein product: CASSYSTQDYGYTF.

V usage is TRBV2 and J usage is TRBJ2-7; D unresolved. V was shortened by 4 bases and J by 3 bases, with 19 bases between the two germline ends. This CDR3 is 16 amino acids long. Germline CDR1 reads SNHLY; CDR2 reads FYNNEI. CDR3: CASSGGSWFLFYEQYF. The DNA of the CDR3 is TGTGCCAGCAGTGGCGGCAGCTGGTTCCTTTTCTACGAGCAGTACTTC.

The gene calls are TRBV5-1 and TRBJ2-7; either TRBD1 or TRBD2 may supply D (6 bases each). The CDR3 contains 15 residues. Trimming left V 6 bases short and J 2 bases short, with 18 bases between. CDR1 is SGHRS and CDR2 is YFSETQ in the germline V gene. DNA for the CDR3: TGCGCCAGCACCTCCTTGTCAGGGGAGGCCTACGAGCAGTACTTC. It is translated as CASTSLSGEAYEQYF. The full variable domain, with the rest looked up from reference TRBV5-1 and TRBJ2-7, is KAGVTQTPRYLIKTRGQQVTLSCSPISGHRSVSWYQQTPGQGLQFLFEYFSETQRNKGNFPGRFSGRQFSNSRSEMNVSTLELGDSALYLCASTSLSGEAYEQYFGPGTRLTVT.

V usage is TRBV11-2 and J usage is TRBJ1-2; perhaps TRBD1 as D (6 bases). V lost 5 bases to trimming and J lost 1 base, with 14 bases between them. The germline CDR1 and CDR2 sequences are SGHAT and FQNNGV. The CDR3 runs 15 residues. CDR3 protein: CASSPTGLRNYGYTF. DNA for the CDR3: TGTGCCAGCAGCCCTACAGGGCTTCGTAACTATGGCTACACCTTC. Supplemented by reference TRBV11-2 and TRBJ1-2, the full variable domain reads EAGVAQSPRYKIIEKRQSVAFWCNPISGHATLYWYQQILGQGPKLLIQFQNNGVVDDSQLPKDRFSAERLKGVDSTLKIQPAKLEDSAVYLCASSPTGLRNYGYTFGSGTRLTVV.

This sequence joins TRBV5-1 and TRBJ1-1; D possibly corresponds to TRBD1 (6 bases). Germline assignment: CDR1 SGHRS and CDR2 YFSETQ. The CDR3 is 15 residues long. The V gene lost 5 bases and the J gene lost 4 bases, with 18 bases spanning the gap. CDR3 DNA sequence: TGCGCCAGCAGTATATCAGGGGCGGGTGGCACTGAAGCTTTCTTT. Translated: CASSISGAGGTEAFF.

The chain recombines TRBV29-1 with TRBJ2-3; 7 bases fit TRBD1. With V trimmed by 5 bases and J by 6 bases, 11 bases remained unmatched. Germline V lookup: CDR1 SQVTM, CDR2 ANQGSEA. CDR3 length: 14 amino acids. The CDR3 DNA is TGCAGCGTTTCTACAGGGGACCCCTTTGATACGCAGTATTTT. It specifies CSVSTGDPFDTQYF.

The J gene is TRBJ2-2, the V gene TRBV2, with 8 bases that match TRBD1. J was trimmed by 2 bases and V by 4 bases; bases with no gene match: 3. CDR1 and CDR2 from the germline V gene are SNHLY and FYNNEI. The CDR3 consists of 15 residues. The CDR3 bases are TGTGCCAGCAGTGTGGGACAGGCCAACACCGGGGAGCTGTTTTTT. This sequence encodes CASSVGQANTGELFF.

V and J are TRBV6-2 or TRBV6-3 and TRBJ1-2; 7 bases are shared with TRBD1. This CDR3 is built from 16 residues. Germline CDR1 is MNHEY and CDR2 is SVGEGT. Trimming cost V 1 base and J 0 bases; bases outside gene matches: 5. CDR3 bases: TGTGCCAGCAGTTACTATAGGGGGCTTGCTAACTATGGCTACACCTTC. Residues: CASSYYRGLANYGYTF.

This clone has a handful of counts. The chain has TRBV15 and TRBJ2-7, with TRBD2 matching over 8 bases. The V gene end was trimmed by 1 base and the J gene end by 4 bases; junction bases not matched to a gene: 12. Germline V CDR1 and CDR2: LNHNV, YYDKDF (reference sequence). This CDR3 has 17 amino acids. CDR3 residues: CATSRGLEAGVVYEQYF. The DNA for the CDR3 is TGTGCCACCAGCAGAGGTCTAGAAGCGGGAGTGGTATACGAGCAGTACTTC.

The chain links TRBV5-1 to TRBJ1-4; maybe TRBD1 (5 bases). V was pared by 3 bases and J by 4 bases, with 16 bases between. Germline CDR1 and CDR2: SGHRS and YFSETQ. CDR3 length: 16 residues. The CDR3 region has the DNA TGCGCCAGCAGCTCCGGGACGGCTGCACGTAATGAAAAACTGTTTTTT. Amino acid sequence: CASSSGTAARNEKLFF.

V usage is TRBV3-1 (or the pseudogene TRBV3-2) and J usage is TRBJ1-2; possibly TRBD1 for D (6 bases). The CDR3 runs to 14 residues. Germline V gives CDR1 LGHDT, CDR2 YNNKEL (reference sequence). Trimming cost V 0 bases and J 5 bases, with 10 bases left between them. The DNA of the CDR3 is TGTGCCAGCAGCCAAGATTCCGGGACATATGGCTACACCTTC. It encodes CASSQDSGTYGYTF.

The gene calls are TRBV19 and TRBJ1-1; 8 positions match TRBD1. Germline lookup yields CDR1 LNHDA and CDR2 SQIVND (reference sequence). The CDR3 loop spans 14 amino acids. V shed 5 bases, J shed 3 bases, and the junction held 5 bases outside the gene matches. The CDR3 loop reads CASSFNRGDTEAFF. CDR3 nucleotide sequence: TGTGCCAGTAGTTTTAACAGGGGGGACACTGAAGCTTTCTTT.

This chain connects TRBV11-2 to TRBJ2-2; D is perhaps TRBD1 (6 bases). The CDR3 consists of 14 residues. Germline V gene data show CDR1 as SGHAT and CDR2 as FQNNGV. V was pared by 5 bases and J by 5 bases, with 12 bases between. The CDR3 reads CASSPGQSTGELFF. In nucleotides, the CDR3 is TGTGCCAGCAGCCCTGGACAGTCAACCGGGGAGCTGTTTTTT.

This clone was seen a handful of times. The genes are TRBV19 and TRBJ2-3, with unresolved D. Trimming took 3 bases from V and 2 from J, leaving 9 bases between them. Germline-derived CDR1 and CDR2 are LNHDA and SQIVND (reference sequence). This CDR3 is built from 14 residues. The DNA for the CDR3 is TGTGCCAGTAGTATTGGGGATGACACAGATACGCAGTATTTT. This translates into CASSIGDDTDTQYF.

V is TRBV5-1 and J is TRBJ2-3; D tentatively reads TRBD1 or TRBD2 (6 bases each). V shed 1 base and J shed 5 bases, with 14 bases lying between them. The CDR3 consists of 15 residues. Germline V gives CDR1 SGHRS, CDR2 YFSETQ. In nucleotides, the CDR3 is TGCGCCAGCAGCTTGATCCAAGGGGGGATAGATACGCAGTATTTT. It yields the protein CASSLIQGGIDTQYF.

This clone was found a few times. The V call is TRBV4-1, the J call TRBJ2-7, with D perhaps matching TRBD1 (6 bases). CDR1 MGHRA and CDR2 YSYEKL come from the germline V gene. V lost 0 bases and J 6 bases, leaving 9 bases between the germline ends. The CDR3 has 13 amino acids. The CDR3 DNA sequence: TGCGCCAGCAGCCAAGAACTCAGGGGCGAGCAGTACTTC. Protein sequence: CASSQELRGEQYF.

V and J are TRBV10-3 and TRBJ2-2; D may be TRBD1 (6 bases). Germline assignment: CDR1 ENHRY and CDR2 SYGVKD. Trimming pared 10 bases from V and 0 bases from J, leaving 12 bases between. The CDR3 is 14 amino acids. The DNA of the CDR3 is TGTGCCACTTTCCAGGGGTCGAACACCGGGGAGCTGTTTTTT. Its protein product is CATFQGSNTGELFF.

This rearrangement joins TRBV7-2 to TRBJ2-7, with D unresolved. With 1 base removed from V and 3 bases from J, the gap between germline ends came to 7 bases. Germline CDR1 reads SGHTA; CDR2 reads FQGNSA. The CDR3 extends over 13 amino acids. The DNA of the CDR3 is TGTGCCAGCAGCTTAGGAAGACACTACGAGCAGTACTTC. It specifies CASSLGRHYEQYF.

V usage is TRBV19 and J usage is TRBJ2-2; D is perhaps TRBD1 (6 bases). Trimming took off 6 bases at V and 4 bases at J, with 15 bases between the two ends. Germline assignment: CDR1 LNHDA and CDR2 SQIVND (reference sequence). This CDR3 region has 15 residues. DNA for the CDR3: TGTGCCAGTAGAGGGGGAGTCACTTCCACCGGGGAGCTGTTTTTT. As protein: CASRGGVTSTGELFF. Together with reference TRBV19 and TRBJ2-2, the CDR3 gives the full variable domain: DGGITQSPKYLFRKEGQNVTLSCEQNLNHDAMYWYRQDPGQGLRLIYYSQIVNDFQKGDIAEGYSVSREKKESFPLTVTSAQKNPTAFYLCASRGGVTSTGELFFGEGSRLTVL.

This clone was counted between two and nine times. The gene calls are TRBV19 and TRBJ2-3, with 12 positions matching TRBD1. CDR1 LNHDA and CDR2 SQIVND come from the germline V gene (reference sequence). Trimming took 7 bases from V and 1 from J; bases not matched to a gene: 6. This CDR3 region has 16 residues. The CDR3 here is CASTPGTGGRTDTQYF. For the CDR3, the DNA is TGTGCCAGTACACCCGGGACAGGGGGCCGCACAGATACGCAGTATTTT.

The chain is built from TRBV4-1 and TRBJ2-3; tentative D call: TRBD2 (6 bases). The CDR3 has 18 residues. In germline, CDR1 is MGHRA, CDR2 YSYEKL. Between the trimmed V and J ends, which lost 2 bases and 0 bases, there was a span of 18 bases. The CDR3 region is CASSQRVVTSSSTDTQYF. CDR3 nucleotide sequence: TGCGCCAGCAGCCAAAGGGTAGTGACTAGTTCAAGCACAGATACGCAGTATTTT.